The 15 T cell receptor beta chains listed next were all sequenced from one sample in a study of T cell changes during pregnancy in multiple sclerosis. Data came from immunoSEQ multiplex PCR; TCRdb stores just in-frame clones and leaves some out. This table has around 100,000 clones, around 94% appearing once. The sample in question was peripheral blood, obtained after pregnancy. The receptors shown here come from a female donor with multiple sclerosis, enrolled in a pregnancy study.

The J gene is TRBJ1-2, the V gene TRBV25-1; D ambiguous. Trimming removed 4 bases from V and 6 bases from J, with 15 bases in between. The CDR3 extends over 14 amino acids. The germline CDR1 and CDR2 sequences are MGHDK and SYGVNS. The CDR3 coding sequence is TGTGCCAGCAGTGCCCTCGGACTTCCCCATGGCTACACCTTC. Translation: CASSALGLPHGYTF.

The chain employs TRBV9 and TRBJ2-1, with D possibly being TRBD1 (8 bases). This CDR3 is 15 amino acids long. Germline CDR1 is SGDLS and CDR2 is YYNGEE. V lost 1 base, J lost 5 bases, and 13 bases lay in between. CDR3 sequence reads: CASSVTGGVNNEQFF. CDR3 nucleotide sequence: TGTGCCAGCAGCGTAACAGGGGGGGTTAACAATGAGCAGTTCTTC. Supplemented by reference TRBV9 and TRBJ2-1, the full variable domain reads DSGVTQTPKHLITATGQRVTLRCSPRSGDLSVYWYQQSLDQGLQFLIQYYNGEERAKGNILERFSAQQFPDLHSELNLSSLELGDSALYFCASSVTGGVNNEQFFGPGTRLTVL.

J is TRBJ1-2 and V is TRBV6-6, with 7 nucleotides matching TRBD1. Germline V gene sequence: CDR1 MNHNY, CDR2 SVGAGI (reference sequence). J lost 4 bases, V lost 7 bases, and 15 bases had no gene match. The CDR3 contains 16 residues. The CDR3 is CASTLSEGQRVYGYTF. The CDR3 coding sequence is TGTGCCAGCACCCTAAGCGAGGGACAGCGGGTCTATGGCTACACCTTC.

V is TRBV28 and J is TRBJ1-2; the D gene is possibly TRBD1 (5 bases). This CDR3 is 15 amino acids long. Germline values: CDR1 MDHEN, CDR2 SYDVKM. Trimming took 4 bases from V and 3 from J, leaving 15 bases between them. DNA for the CDR3: TGTGCCAGCAGTTCGAGAGGAGCGGGGGACTATGGCTACACCTTC. It encodes CASSSRGAGDYGYTF.

V gene TRBV7-8 combines with J gene TRBJ1-3; D not certain. This CDR3 comprises 15 residues. The germline CDR1 and CDR2 sequences are SGHVS and FQNEAQ. V lost 4 bases, J lost 2 bases, and 12 bases lay in between. The CDR3 region is CASSSRDLPGNTIYF. CDR3 DNA sequence: TGTGCCAGCAGCTCGCGGGATTTGCCTGGAAACACCATATATTTT.

This clone has just one count. An end of the junction differs from the germline gene, which may be a read error. CDR3 nucleotide sequence: TGTGCCAGCAGTCCCCGGCGGGACCGGATTGACTTC. It is translated as CASSPRRDRIDF. The chain employs TRBV28 and TRBJ2-7; a possible D gene is TRBD2 (6 bases). Germline V gives CDR1 MDHEN, CDR2 SYDVKM. There are 12 residues in the CDR3.

This clone has only one observation. This sequence joins TRBV2 and TRBJ2-5, with 7 bases that match TRBD1. The CDR3 has 13 residues. V lost 5 bases to trimming and J lost 4 bases; unmatched junction nucleotides: 4. CDR1 is SNHLY and CDR2 is FYNNEI in the germline V gene. CDR3 loop: CASSLGQIETQYF. The CDR3 DNA reads TGTGCCAGCAGTCTGGGACAGATAGAGACCCAGTACTTC.

The genes are TRBV13 and TRBJ2-1, with TRBD1 identical over 7 bases. Germline loops: CDR1 PRHDT, CDR2 FYEKMQ (reference sequence). This CDR3 spans 14 amino acids. V gave up 5 bases and J gave up 7 bases; unmatched junction bases: 8. The CDR3 coding sequence is TGTGCCAGCAGCCCTCGGACAGGCAAAAATGAGCAGTTCTTC. It codes for CASSPRTGKNEQFF.

The chain carries TRBV19 and TRBJ2-3; D is possibly TRBD2 (6 bases). This CDR3 spans 18 amino acids. Germline V gene data show CDR1 as LNHDA and CDR2 as SQIVND (reference sequence). V dropped 4 bases and J dropped 0 bases, with 20 bases sitting between them. The CDR3 loop is CASSRGTPPFVSTDTQYF. The CDR3 coding sequence is TGTGCCAGTAGTAGGGGGACTCCCCCCTTCGTGAGCACAGATACGCAGTATTTT. The complete variable domain, with remaining parts taken from reference TRBV19 and TRBJ2-3, reads DGGITQSPKYLFRKEGQNVTLSCEQNLNHDAMYWYRQDPGQGLRLIYYSQIVNDFQKGDIAEGYSVSREKKESFPLTVTSAQKNPTAFYLCASSRGTPPFVSTDTQYFGPGTRLTVL.

The rearrangement uses TRBV10-3 and TRBJ2-1; 10 bases align to TRBD2. With 7 bases clipped from V and 8 bases from J, the junction kept 11 bases outside the gene matches. The germline V gene encodes CDR1 ENHRY and CDR2 SYGVKD. The CDR3 is made up of 15 amino acids. The DNA for the CDR3 is TGTGCCATCACCGAAGGACTAGCGGCTGGGGATGAGCAGTTCTTC. Its translation is CAITEGLAAGDEQFF.

The genes are TRBV5-1 and TRBJ2-7, with 8 nucleotides matching TRBD1. The CDR3 has 17 residues. Germline assignment: CDR1 SGHRS and CDR2 YFSETQ. J lost 2 bases, V lost 0 bases, and 10 bases had no gene match. In DNA form, the CDR3 reads TGCGCCAGCAGCTTGGAGAGGTTGACAGGGGTTCCCTACGAGCAGTACTTC. It is translated as CASSLERLTGVPYEQYF.

This sequence joins TRBV5-1 and TRBJ1-2; tentatively, D is TRBD1 (5 bases). The V end was cut by 4 bases, the J end by 5 bases, with 12 bases between. Germline assignment: CDR1 SGHRS and CDR2 YFSETQ. The CDR3 runs 13 residues. The CDR3 bases are TGCGCCAGCAGCACAGACAGAGTTTATGGCTACACCTTC. Protein: CASSTDRVYGYTF.

The V call is TRBV27, the J call TRBJ2-7; TRBD2 is a possible D gene (5 bases). CDR1 is MNHEY and CDR2 is SMNVEV in the germline V gene (reference sequence). The CDR3 runs to 16 residues. Trimming shortened V by 5 bases and J by 3 bases, and 20 bases separated the two germline ends. The CDR3, as DNA: TGTGCCAGCAGTACCGTTGGAGAAGTCGGGAACTACGAGCAGTACTTC. This gives the protein CASSTVGEVGNYEQYF.

V is TRBV7-9 and J is TRBJ2-1, with TRBD1 identical over 9 bases. This CDR3 has 16 amino acids. In germline, CDR1 is SEHNR, CDR2 FQNEAQ (reference sequence). V lost 1 base and J lost 5; bases outside the gene matches: 6. The CDR3 DNA is TGTGCCAGCAGCTTAGACGGGACAGGGTTCCACAATGAGCAGTTCTTC. Its protein product is CASSLDGTGFHNEQFF.

V gene TRBV7-6 combines with J gene TRBJ2-7; unclear D gene. This CDR3 is built from 14 residues. CDR1 and CDR2 (germline): SGHVS, FNYEAQ. Trimming pared 2 bases from V and 1 base from J, leaving 9 bases between. CDR3 amino acids: CASSLTDASYEQYF. The CDR3 coding sequence is TGTGCCAGCAGCTTAACAGACGCTTCCTACGAGCAGTACTTC.